The rows below give T cell receptor beta chains drawn from one sample of a study of spatial heterogeneity in lung cancer. TCRdb reanalysed the 5' RACE reads using MiXCR and keeps one entry per CDR3 protein. The sample contains about 16,000 distinct CDR3 sequences, 6.8% of which appear only once. The sample here was lung tumor tissue, taken at surgery. The receptor source for this set is a female donor with early-stage non-small cell lung cancer. The conserved cysteine and the conserved F or W are not part of the CDR3 here. Only part of the rows carry a size: once, few, many, or a class if the clone is expanded.

J	size	V	CDR3
TRBJ2-1	many	TRBV30	AWSPPGREVEQF
TRBJ2-4	many	TRBV5-1	ASAMGTGKNIQY
TRBJ1-1	medium-sized	TRBV6-2/TRBV6-3	ASSYDGTANTEAF
TRBJ2-3	many	TRBV12-3/TRBV12-4	ASTTCPSGGLYTQY
TRBJ2-7	medium-sized	TRBV5-4	ASSSSGRPSYEQY
TRBJ1-1	many	TRBV12-3/TRBV12-4	ASSLGQGGTSF
TRBJ1-2	many	TRBV5-4	ASSPGGQIYGGYT
TRBJ2-3	many	TRBV2	ASRGGAGNTDTQY
TRBJ2-7	many	TRBV28	ASSSPPDDFYEQY
TRBJ2-2	many	TRBV5-1	ASSLGQRKTGELF
TRBJ1-1	many	TRBV6-4	ASSAGTGTEAF
TRBJ2-7	medium-sized	TRBV20-1	SAREKGHEQY
TRBJ1-1	.	TRBV20-1	SARVDRVRLRNLHEAF
TRBJ2-1	medium-sized	TRBV7-9	ASSSSLGLLPNEQF
TRBJ2-7	.	TRBV5-4	ASSPRQKTYEQY
TRBJ2-7	many	TRBV6-2/TRBV6-3	ASKDRVNEQY
TRBJ2-7	few	TRBV7-2	ASSLVAEQGYEQY
TRBJ1-2	many	TRBV7-2	ASSSRPGRNGYT